This is a list of T cell receptor beta chains from one sample in a study of response to subunit inactivated influenza vaccine. TCRdb reprocessed the RT-PCR reads via MiXCR and lists one record per CDR3 protein. The sample has hundreds of thousands of distinct CDR3 sequences, 25% seen once; the top ten hold 1.9%. The sequencing here drew on CD4+ T cells sorted from PBMCs, taken 5 days after vaccination. The origin of the receptors is a man aged 50 or older who received an inactivated influenza vaccine. Each CDR3 is given with its conserved first and last residue. The D gene is left open where the match is weak. Clone size is given for some rows only: seen once, a few or many times, or a class if the clone is expanded.

D	size	V	J	DNA	CDR3
.	.	TRBV28	TRBJ2-2	TGTGCCAGCACCTCCCATAACACCGGGGAGCTGTTTTTT	CASTSHNTGELFF
.	once	TRBV5-1	TRBJ1-4	TGCGCCAGCAGTAACGCGGGAGCTAATGAAAAACTGTTTTTT	CASSNAGANEKLFF
.	few	TRBV15	TRBJ2-2	TGTGCCACCAGCGGGCACGGGGAGCTGTTTTTT	CATSGHGELFF
.	few	TRBV5-1	TRBJ2-7	TGCGCCAGCAGAGACAGGTTCCACGAGCAGTACTTC	CASRDRFHEQYF
TRBD1	few	TRBV6-5	TRBJ1-1	TGTGCCAGCAGTTACTCGGGACAGTTTAACACTGAAGCTTTCTTT	CASSYSGQFNTEAFF
.	few	TRBV7-9	TRBJ2-2	TGTGCCAGCAGCGGGACTTCAGGGGACACCGGGGAGCTGTTTTTT	CASSGTSGDTGELFF
.	few	TRBV5-1	TRBJ2-7	TGCGCCAGCAGCTTGGATTATCCAGACTACGAGCAGTACTTC	CASSLDYPDYEQYF
.	.	TRBV24-1	TRBJ2-1	TGTGCCACCAGTGACAAAGGGACTCCAAATGAGCAGTTCTTC	CATSDKGTPNEQFF
TRBD2	.	TRBV24-1	TRBJ2-1	TGTGCCACCAGTGGCCCCCGATCGGGGGGTGATGAGCAGTTCTTC	CATSGPRSGGDEQFF
.	.	TRBV20-1	TRBJ2-3	TGCAGTGCTATTTGGACAGGCACAGATACGCAGTATTTT	CSAIWTGTDTQYF
.	many	TRBV20-1	TRBJ2-3	TGCAGTGCTAACCGGGACACCGGCACAGATACGCAGTATTTT	CSANRDTGTDTQYF
.	.	TRBV7-9	TRBJ2-7	TGTGCCAGCAGCTTACTAGACTACGAGCAGTACTTC	CASSLLDYEQYF
TRBD2	.	TRBV29-1	TRBJ2-1	TGCAGCGCCCGCCCCCAGCGGGGGGGCGACGATGAGCAGTTCTTC	CSARPQRGGDDEQFF
.	.	TRBV7-2	TRBJ2-7	TGTGCCAGCAGCGCGGTAAAAGGCGAGCAGTACTTC	CASSAVKGEQYF
TRBD1	few	TRBV6-2/TRBV6-3	TRBJ2-7	TGTGCCAGCAACCTCCGGGACAGCGTCCCCTACGAGCAGTACTTC	CASNLRDSVPYEQYF
.	.	TRBV7-6	TRBJ2-3	TGTGCCAGCAGCTTAGGGGGCGCGGGATGGAACACAGATACGCAGTATTTT	CASSLGGAGWNTDTQYF
TRBD2	few	TRBV5-1	TRBJ2-1	TGCGCCAGCAGCGGGACGACTAGCGGGACCTACAATGAGCAGTTCTTC	CASSGTTSGTYNEQFF
.	many	TRBV12-3/TRBV12-4	TRBJ2-1	TGTGCCAGCAGTTCCCGGACCTACAATGAGCAGTTCTTC	CASSSRTYNEQFF
.	.	TRBV29-1	TRBJ1-5	TGCAGCGTTCCCATCAGGGAAGGGCGCAATCAGCCCCAGCATTTT	CSVPIREGRNQPQHF
.	.	TRBV6-1	TRBJ1-1	TGTGCCAGCAGGCCCTCCTCCGGGACTTCTACCATTGAAGCTTTCTTT	CASRPSSGTSTIEAFF
TRBD2	.	TRBV5-6	TRBJ2-3	TGTGCCAGCAGCTGGTTAGCGGGGGGTAACACAGATACGCAGTATTTT	CASSWLAGGNTDTQYF
.	.	TRBV5-1	TRBJ1-2	TGCGCCAGCAGCCCCCGCACGGGCTATGGCTACACCTTC	CASSPRTGYGYTF
TRBD2	.	TRBV7-2	TRBJ2-2	TGTGCCAGCAGCTTAGAGGCCTCTAGCGGTTCCGGGGAGCTGTTTTTT	CASSLEASSGSGELFF
TRBD2	few	TRBV7-9	TRBJ2-3	TGTGCCAGCAGACCGATGGGGGGGTCGCGTACAGATACGCAGTATTTT	CASRPMGGSRTDTQYF